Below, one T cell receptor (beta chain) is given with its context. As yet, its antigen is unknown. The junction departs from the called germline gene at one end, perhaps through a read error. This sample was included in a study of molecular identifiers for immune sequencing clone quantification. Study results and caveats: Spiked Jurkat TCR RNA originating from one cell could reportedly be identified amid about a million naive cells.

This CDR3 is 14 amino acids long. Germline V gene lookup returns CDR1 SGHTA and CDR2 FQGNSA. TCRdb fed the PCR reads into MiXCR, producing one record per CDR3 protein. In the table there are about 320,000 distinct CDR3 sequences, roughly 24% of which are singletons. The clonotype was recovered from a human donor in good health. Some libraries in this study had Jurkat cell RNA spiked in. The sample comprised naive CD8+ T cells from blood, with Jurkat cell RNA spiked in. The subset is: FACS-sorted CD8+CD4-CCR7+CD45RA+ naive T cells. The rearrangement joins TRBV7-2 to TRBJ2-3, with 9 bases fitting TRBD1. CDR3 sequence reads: CASSSGQGTDAQYF. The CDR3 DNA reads TGTGCCAGCAGCTCCGGACAGGGGACAGATGCGCAGTATTTT.